One and the same sample provided the 25 T cell receptor beta chains below, sequenced in a study of shared clonotypes between healthy human individuals. Only in-frame clones appear in the TCRdb table, and some are missing; sequencing was by immunoSEQ multiplex PCR. Of about 1 million clones listed, roughly 75% are singletons. The sample taken for sequencing was memory CD4+ T cells sorted from blood. Sample subset: CD45RA-negative fraction. These receptors were collected from a man between 18 and 35 years old in good health.

The gene calls are TRBV7-2 and TRBJ2-1; TRBD2 agrees at 12 bases. V lost 5 bases and J lost 1; bases outside the gene matches: 3. The CDR3 contains 16 residues. CDR1 and CDR2 from the germline V gene are SGHTA and FQGNSA. The CDR3, as DNA: TGTGCCAGCAGCAGGACTAGCGGGGTTTCCTACAATGAGCAGTTCTTC. Translation gives CASSRTSGVSYNEQFF.

The J gene is TRBJ1-6, the V gene TRBV7-2, with D uncertain. The CDR3 is 11 residues long. V was trimmed by 5 bases and J by 7 bases, leaving 3 bases between them. CDR1 and CDR2 from the germline V gene are SGHTA and FQGNSA. The DNA of the CDR3 is TGTGCCAGCAGCCAAAATTCACCCCTCCACTTT. It is translated as CASSQNSPLHF.

The genes are TRBV7-8 and TRBJ1-1; TRBD1 matches at 7 bases. Trimming at V came to 7 bases and at J to 6 bases, leaving 8 bases not matched to a gene. Germline V gene lookup returns CDR1 SGHVS and CDR2 FQNEAQ. This CDR3 contains 13 residues. The DNA for the CDR3 is TGTGCCAGCACCGAGGGGGCTTACTCTGAAGCTTTCTTT. Encoded protein: CASTEGAYSEAFF.

The chain combines TRBV29-1 with TRBJ1-1; TRBD1 is a possible D gene (6 bases). Between the trimmed V and J ends, which lost 7 bases and 4 bases, there was a span of 19 bases. This CDR3 contains 14 residues. The germline V gene has CDR1 SQVTM and CDR2 ANQGSEA. The CDR3 sequence: CSAMTRQEGTEAFF. CDR3 nucleotides: TGCAGCGCCATGACCCGACAGGAGGGCACTGAAGCTTTCTTT.

This chain uses TRBV2 with TRBJ2-5; 10 positions match TRBD1. Per the germline V gene, CDR1 is SNHLY and CDR2 is FYNNEI. Trimming took 5 bases from V and 2 from J; bases not matched to a gene: 2. The CDR3 is 14 residues long. CDR3 in DNA: TGTGCCAGCAGTCAGGACAGGGGGCAAGAGACCCAGTACTTC. It translates to CASSQDRGQETQYF.

The J gene is TRBJ1-1, the V gene TRBV30; 7 positions agree with TRBD1. The J segment lost 0 bases and the V segment lost 5 bases, leaving 6 bases of the junction unmatched. The CDR3 spans 14 residues. Germline CDR1 GTSNPN, CDR2 SVGIG (reference sequence). The CDR3 reads CAWVPGQMNTEAFF. The CDR3 nucleotides read TGTGCCTGGGTTCCGGGACAGATGAACACTGAAGCTTTCTTT.

This clone was picked up a small number of times. This sample also contains other DNA sequences that code for the same CDR3. V and J are TRBV28 and TRBJ1-6; the D is unclear. The CDR3 extends over 14 amino acids. Per the germline V gene, CDR1 is MDHEN and CDR2 is SYDVKM. V was trimmed by 4 bases and J by 6 bases, leaving 10 bases between them. The CDR3 loop is CASSSGGLNSPLHF. In DNA form, the CDR3 reads TGTGCCAGCAGTTCTGGAGGTCTTAATTCACCCCTCCACTTT. The whole variable domain, filled in from reference TRBV28 and TRBJ1-6, reads DVKVTQSSRYLVKRTGEKVFLECVQDMDHENMFWYRQDPGLGLRLIYFSYDVKMKEKGDIPEGYSVSREKKERFSLILESASTNQTSMYLCASSSGGLNSPLHFGNGTRLTVT.

The rearrangement links TRBV10-1 to TRBJ2-7; no firm D call. The CDR3 runs to 13 residues. V was trimmed by 0 bases and J by 6 bases, leaving 9 bases between them. The germline gives CDR1 WNHNN, CDR2 SYGVQD (reference sequence). The CDR3 DNA reads as TGCGCCAGCAGTGAGTCGTTGACCCTCGAGCAGTACTTC. Translated, it gives CASSESLTLEQYF.

Note on this clone: The same CDR3 can be traced to other DNA sequences in this sample. The chain employs TRBV20-1 and TRBJ2-7; D perhaps matches TRBD2 (5 bases). Germline V gene sequence: CDR1 DFQATT, CDR2 SNEGSKA (reference sequence). V lost 5 bases and J 6 bases, leaving 11 bases between the germline ends. This CDR3 region has 11 residues. This CDR3 is CSARGGGEQYF. The CDR3 bases are TGCAGTGCTCGAGGAGGAGGCGAGCAGTACTTC.

Notes on this clone: Other DNA sequences of this sample code for an identical CDR3. The V gene is TRBV18, the J gene TRBJ1-3, with D possibly matching TRBD1 (5 bases). CDR3 length: 14 residues. Per germline, CDR1 KGHSH and CDR2 LQKENI. With 0 bases removed from V and 2 bases from J, the gap between germline ends came to 5 bases. CDR3 protein: CASSPPGAGNTIYF. CDR3 DNA sequence: TGTGCCAGCTCACCACCGGGGGCTGGAAACACCATATATTTT. Full variable domain (remainder filled in from reference TRBV18 and TRBJ1-3): NAGVMQNPRHLVRRRGQEARLRCSPMKGHSHVYWYRQLPEEGLKFMVYLQKENIIDESGMPKERFSAEFPKEGPSILRIQQVVRGDSAAYFCASSPPGAGNTIYFGEGSWLTVV.

The chain carries TRBV6-5 and TRBJ1-1, with D hard to call. With 7 bases removed from V and 5 bases from J, the gap between germline ends came to 17 bases. CDR1 and CDR2 from the germline V gene are MNHEY and SVGAGI. The CDR3 is 14 amino acids. The CDR3 coding sequence is TGTGCCAGCACCTCCGGCAGGATGGTAACTGAAGCTTTCTTT. Protein product: CASTSGRMVTEAFF.

The V call is TRBV5-1, the J call TRBJ2-3, with D possibly matching TRBD2 (6 bases). The CDR3 is 15 residues long. The ends were cut back, 4 bases at V and 2 bases at J, with 14 bases in the middle. The germline CDR1 and CDR2 sequences are SGHRS and YFSETQ. For the CDR3, the DNA is TGCGCCAGCAGCCCGTCCGGAGGGTTCACAGATACGCAGTATTTT. Encoded protein: CASSPSGGFTDTQYF.

This chain joins TRBV27 and TRBJ1-1; tentatively, D is TRBD1 (6 bases). Germline V gene lookup returns CDR1 MNHEY and CDR2 SMNVEV (reference sequence). The CDR3 has 16 amino acids. V was cut by 6 bases and J by 3 bases, with 20 bases left in between. The CDR3 nucleotides read TGTGCCAGCAGACCACCCGCCCTGACAGGATACACTGAAGCTTTCTTT. This gives the protein CASRPPALTGYTEAFF.

The chain couples TRBV21-1 to TRBJ1-5. TRBV21-1 corresponds to a pseudogene. This CDR3 contains 15 residues. The CDR3 DNA follows: TGTGCCAGCAGCGTCCCGGCGGGCGGCAATCAGCCCCAGCATTTT. Its translation is CASSVPAGGNQPQHF.

The rearrangement joins TRBV7-9 to TRBJ2-1, with 10 bases aligning to TRBD1. Germline CDR1 and CDR2: SEHNR and FQNEAQ (reference sequence). The CDR3 is 18 amino acids. Unmatched junction bases numbered 8, after V lost 3 bases and J lost 0 bases. In DNA form, the CDR3 reads TGTGCCAGCAGCTTGACTTCGGGACAGGGGAGCTCCTACAATGAGCAGTTCTTC. Its translation is CASSLTSGQGSSYNEQFF.

The CDR3: CASSLDPGTFNEQYF. Here the CDR3 DNA reads TGCGCCAGCAGCTTGGATCCAGGCACCTTTAACGAGCAGTACTTC. J is TRBJ2-7 and V is TRBV5-1, with D uncertain. Germline CDR1 reads SGHRS; CDR2 reads YFSETQ. The CDR3 is made up of 15 amino acids. The ends were cut back, 0 bases at V and 5 bases at J, with 15 bases in the middle.

The chain joins TRBV19 to TRBJ2-2; D uncertain. V dropped 4 bases and J dropped 7 bases, with 7 bases sitting between them. The CDR3 totals 12 residues. Germline values: CDR1 LNHDA, CDR2 SQIVND (reference sequence). The CDR3 coding sequence is TGTGCCAGTAGTAAGAATATCGGGGAGCTGTTTTTT. Amino acids: CASSKNIGELFF.

This chain links TRBV28 with TRBJ1-3; the match to TRBD1 covers 7 bases. The CDR3 length is 12 residues. V trimming: 2 bases; J trimming: 8 bases; junction bases outside the gene matches: 0. Per germline, CDR1 MDHEN and CDR2 SYDVKM. The CDR3 here is CASSLTGDTIYF. Written as DNA, the CDR3 is TGTGCCAGCAGTTTAACAGGGGACACCATATATTTT.

Only one count was recorded for this clone. The chain joins TRBV15 to TRBJ1-2; D ambiguous. From germline, CDR1 is LNHNV and CDR2 YYDKDF (reference sequence). The CDR3 is 15 amino acids. The V end was cut by 5 bases, the J end by 0 bases, with 13 bases between. CDR3 residues: CATSLRPDTNYGYTF. The DNA of the CDR3 is TGTGCCACCAGCCTTAGACCCGACACTAACTATGGCTACACCTTC.

This chain uses TRBV7-2 with TRBJ2-5; D gene uncertain. The CDR3 loop spans 14 amino acids. CDR1 SGHTA and CDR2 FQGNSA come from the germline V gene. Trimming took off 5 bases at V and 2 bases at J, with 12 bases between the two ends. The CDR3 region has the DNA TGTGCCAGCAGCCTAGGACCCGCACAAGAGACCCAGTACTTC. Its translation: CASSLGPAQETQYF.

The table lists this clone with a few counts. The chain joins TRBV18 to TRBJ2-6; D uncertain. The V gene's germline CDR1 is KGHSH and CDR2 LQKENI. Trimming stripped 3 bases from V and 0 bases from J, with 6 bases between. This CDR3 spans 15 amino acids. The DNA for the CDR3 is TGTGCCAGCTCACCTTCAGACTCTGGGGCCAACGTCCTGACTTTC. Translating it yields CASSPSDSGANVLTF.

This clone was observed a handful of times. The J gene is TRBJ2-6, the V gene TRBV2; 13 bases map to TRBD2. This CDR3 contains 20 residues. The V segment lost 6 bases and the J segment 2 bases; nucleotides outside the gene matches: 13. Looked up from germline, CDR1 is SNHLY and CDR2 is FYNNEI. The CDR3 loop reads CASSHTSGRAQRTGANVLTF. In DNA form, the CDR3 reads TGTGCCAGCAGCCACACTAGCGGGAGGGCCCAAAGAACTGGGGCCAACGTCCTGACTTTC.

The V gene is TRBV7-2, the J gene TRBJ2-3, with 8 bases aligning to TRBD2. CDR3 length: 16 residues. J gave up 3 bases and V 5 bases, and 10 bases lay outside the gene matches. The germline gives CDR1 SGHTA, CDR2 FQGNSA. In DNA form, the CDR3 reads TGTGCCAGCAGCCCCAGGGCGGGAGGTGGGACAGATACGCAGTATTTT. Protein: CASSPRAGGGTDTQYF. The entire variable domain, with the rest obtained from reference TRBV7-2 and TRBJ2-3, is as follows: GAGVSQSPSNKVTEKGKDVELRCDPISGHTALYWYRQSLGQGLEFLIYFQGNSAPDKSGLPSDRFSAERTGGSVSTLTIQRTQQEDSAVYLCASSPRAGGGTDTQYFGPGTRLTVL.

On this clone: At the DNA level, this CDR3 is encoded by other sequences in the same sample as well. The chain employs TRBV9 and TRBJ2-1; TRBD2 aligns across 9 bases. The germline V gene encodes CDR1 SGDLS and CDR2 YYNGEE. The V and J ends lost 2 bases and 0 bases, in that order; junction bases with no gene match: 0. This CDR3 is built from 15 residues. The CDR3 loop is CASSVSGSSYNEQFF. The DNA for the CDR3 is TGTGCCAGCAGCGTTAGCGGGAGCTCCTACAATGAGCAGTTCTTC.

The chain has TRBV7-3 and TRBJ2-5; 14 positions match TRBD2. The length of the CDR3 is 16 residues. V lost 5 bases and J lost 5; bases outside the gene matches: 7. CDR1 is SGHTA and CDR2 is FQGTGA in the germline V gene. The CDR3 sequence is CASSTGLAGAGETQYF. The CDR3 region has the DNA TGTGCCAGCAGCACGGGACTAGCGGGGGCCGGGGAGACCCAGTACTTC.